The clone carrying this TCR beta chain was observed many times. This entry belongs to a study of T-cell reconstitution after alpha-beta-depleted transplantation in children. Germline V gene sequence: CDR1 SGHVS, CDR2 FQNEAQ. V shed 3 bases and J 0 bases; nucleotides not matched to a gene: 10. This CDR3 region has 17 residues. The authors prepared the TCRbeta library with unique molecular identifiers. TCRdb fed the PCR reads into MiXCR, producing one record per CDR3 protein. The sample holds 150,000 to 200,000 distinct CDR3 sequences, about 6.4% seen once. The chain links TRBV7-8 to TRBJ1-1; the match to TRBD1 covers 7 bases. The sample in question was PBMCs from the stem cell graft donor, obtained from the stem cell graft. The sequence was obtained from a human donor who donated a stem cell graft to a child with Wiskott-Aldrich syndrome. This chain's CDR3 is CASSFPRTGIMNTEAFF. CDR3 nucleotide sequence: TGTGCCAGCAGCTTCCCTCGGACAGGTATCATGAACACTGAAGCTTTCTTT.